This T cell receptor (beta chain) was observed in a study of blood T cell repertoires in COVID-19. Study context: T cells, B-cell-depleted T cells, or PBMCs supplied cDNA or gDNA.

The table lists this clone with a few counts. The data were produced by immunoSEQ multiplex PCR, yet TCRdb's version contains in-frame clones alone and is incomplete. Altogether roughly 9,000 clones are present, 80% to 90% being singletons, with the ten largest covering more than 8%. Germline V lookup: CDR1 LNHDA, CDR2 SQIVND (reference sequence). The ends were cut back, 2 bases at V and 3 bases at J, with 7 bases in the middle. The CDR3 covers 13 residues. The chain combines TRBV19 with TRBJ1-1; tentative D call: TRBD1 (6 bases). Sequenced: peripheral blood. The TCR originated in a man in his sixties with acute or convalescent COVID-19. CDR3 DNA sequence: TGTGCCAGTAGTATATACAGGGACACTGAAGCTTTCTTT. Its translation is CASSIYRDTEAFF.